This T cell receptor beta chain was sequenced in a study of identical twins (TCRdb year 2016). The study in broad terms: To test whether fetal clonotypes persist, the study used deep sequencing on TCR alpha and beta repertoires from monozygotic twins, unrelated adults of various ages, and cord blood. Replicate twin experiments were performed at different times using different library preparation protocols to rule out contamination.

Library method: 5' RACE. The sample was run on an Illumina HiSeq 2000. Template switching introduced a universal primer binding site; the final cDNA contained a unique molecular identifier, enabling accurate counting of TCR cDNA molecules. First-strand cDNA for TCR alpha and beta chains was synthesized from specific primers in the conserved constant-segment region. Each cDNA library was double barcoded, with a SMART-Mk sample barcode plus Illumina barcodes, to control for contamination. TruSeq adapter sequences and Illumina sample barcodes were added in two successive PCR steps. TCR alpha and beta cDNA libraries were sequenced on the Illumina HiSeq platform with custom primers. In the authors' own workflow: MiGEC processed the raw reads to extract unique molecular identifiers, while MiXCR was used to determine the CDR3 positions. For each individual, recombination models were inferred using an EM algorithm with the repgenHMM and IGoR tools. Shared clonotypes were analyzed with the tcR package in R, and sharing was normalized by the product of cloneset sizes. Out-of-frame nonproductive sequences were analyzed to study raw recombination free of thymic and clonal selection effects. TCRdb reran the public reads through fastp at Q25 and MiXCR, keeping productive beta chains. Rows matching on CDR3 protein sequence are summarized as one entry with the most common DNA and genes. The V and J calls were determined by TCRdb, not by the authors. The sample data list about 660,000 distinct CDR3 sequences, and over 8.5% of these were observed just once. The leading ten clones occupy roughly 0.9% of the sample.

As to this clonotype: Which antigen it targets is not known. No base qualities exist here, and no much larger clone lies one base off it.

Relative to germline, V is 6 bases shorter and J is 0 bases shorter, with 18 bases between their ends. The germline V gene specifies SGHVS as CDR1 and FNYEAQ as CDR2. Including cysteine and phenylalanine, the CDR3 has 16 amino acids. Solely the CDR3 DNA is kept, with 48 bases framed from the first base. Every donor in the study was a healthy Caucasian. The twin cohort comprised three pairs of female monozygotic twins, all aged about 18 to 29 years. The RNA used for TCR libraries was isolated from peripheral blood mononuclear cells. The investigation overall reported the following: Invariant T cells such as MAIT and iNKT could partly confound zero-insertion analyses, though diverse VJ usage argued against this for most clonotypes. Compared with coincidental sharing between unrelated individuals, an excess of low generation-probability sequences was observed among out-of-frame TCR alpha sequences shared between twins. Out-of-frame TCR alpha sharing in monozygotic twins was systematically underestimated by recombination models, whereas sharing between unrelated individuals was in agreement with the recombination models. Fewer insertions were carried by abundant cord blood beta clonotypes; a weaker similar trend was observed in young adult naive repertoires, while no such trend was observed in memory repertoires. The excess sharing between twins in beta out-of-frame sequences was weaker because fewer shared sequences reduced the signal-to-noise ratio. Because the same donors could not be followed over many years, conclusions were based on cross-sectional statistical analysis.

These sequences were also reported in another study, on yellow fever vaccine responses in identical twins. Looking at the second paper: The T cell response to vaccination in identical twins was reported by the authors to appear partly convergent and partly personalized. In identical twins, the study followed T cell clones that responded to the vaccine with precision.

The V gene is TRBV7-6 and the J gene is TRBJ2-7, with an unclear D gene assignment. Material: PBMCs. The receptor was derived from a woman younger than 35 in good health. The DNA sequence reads TGTGCCAGCAGTTCCCTACCAACACGGAACTCCTACGAGCAGTACTTC. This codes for CASSSLPTRNSYEQYF.